What follows describes a single T cell receptor (beta chain). CDR1 MNHEY and CDR2 SVGAGI come from the germline V gene. The CDR3 extends over 14 amino acids. V lost 4 bases and J lost 3; bases outside the gene matches: 6. The entry originates in a study of cytomegalovirus exposure and HLA in healthy donors. Repertoires were generated with immunoSEQ multiplex PCR, while TCRdb's copy carries only in-frame clones and drops some. The table includes approximately 73,000 clones, 90% to 95% detected once. The TCR was taken from a man aged 18 to 29 in good health and CMV-seronegative. The chain uses TRBV6-5 and TRBJ2-7; 7 bases match TRBD1. The sample consisted of PBMCs. CDR3 sequence (DNA): TGTGCCAGCAGTTTCACGACAGGGCACTACGAGCAGTACTTC. Its protein is CASSFTTGHYEQYF.